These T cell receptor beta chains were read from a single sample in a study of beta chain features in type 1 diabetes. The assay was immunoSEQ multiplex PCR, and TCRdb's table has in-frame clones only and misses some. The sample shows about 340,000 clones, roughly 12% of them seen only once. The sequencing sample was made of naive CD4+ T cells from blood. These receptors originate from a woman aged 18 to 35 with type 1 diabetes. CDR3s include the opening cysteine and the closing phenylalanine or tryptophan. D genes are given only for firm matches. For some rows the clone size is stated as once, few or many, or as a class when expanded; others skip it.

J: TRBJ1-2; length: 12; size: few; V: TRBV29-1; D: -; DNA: TGCAGCGTTGGGGTGCTACTAGGAGGCTACACCTTC; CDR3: CSVGVLLGGYTF
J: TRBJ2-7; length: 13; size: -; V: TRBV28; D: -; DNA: TGTGCCAGCACCCCGGGCAGGGTGGCCGAGCAGTACTTC; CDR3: CASTPGRVAEQYF
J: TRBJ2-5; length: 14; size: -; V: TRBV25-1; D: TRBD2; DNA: TGTGCCAGCAGGCTAGCGGGAGGACGAGAGACCCAGTACTTC; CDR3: CASRLAGGRETQYF
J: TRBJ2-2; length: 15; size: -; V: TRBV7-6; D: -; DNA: TGTGCCAGCAGCTACGAACAGTTGATAACCGGGGAGCTGTTTTTT; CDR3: CASSYEQLITGELFF
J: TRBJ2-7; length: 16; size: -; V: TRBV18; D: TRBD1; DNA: TGTGCCAGCTCACCACCCCAGGGGGCGCTTATAAACGAGCAGTACTTC; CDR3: CASSPPQGALINEQYF
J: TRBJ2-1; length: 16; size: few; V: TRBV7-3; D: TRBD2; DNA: TGTGCCAGCAGCCCGGCGGGGAGGGGCCTGGGGAATGAGCAGTTCTTC; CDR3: CASSPAGRGLGNEQFF
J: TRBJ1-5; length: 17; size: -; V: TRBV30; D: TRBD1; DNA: TGTGCCTGGAGTAGTTACCGCTCGGACAGGCCATATCAGCCCCAGCATTTT; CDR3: CAWSSYRSDRPYQPQHF
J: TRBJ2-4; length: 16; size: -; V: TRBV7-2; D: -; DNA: TGTGCCAGCAGCTTAGGGCAGGGATTAGCCAAAAACATTCAGTACTTC; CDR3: CASSLGQGLAKNIQYF
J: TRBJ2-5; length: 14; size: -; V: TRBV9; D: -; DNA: TGTGCCAGCAGCGTAGAAGGGGGAGCGGAGACCCAGTACTTC; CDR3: CASSVEGGAETQYF
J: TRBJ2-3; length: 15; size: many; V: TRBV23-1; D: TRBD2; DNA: TGCGCCAGCGGTTTAGCGGGAGACAGCACAGATACGCAGTATTTT; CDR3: CASGLAGDSTDTQYF
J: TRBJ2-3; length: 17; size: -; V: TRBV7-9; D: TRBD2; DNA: TGTGCCAGCAGCCCGTCTCGGCCTAGCGGGAGCACAGATACGCAGTATTTT; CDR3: CASSPSRPSGSTDTQYF
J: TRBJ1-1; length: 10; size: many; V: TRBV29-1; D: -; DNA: TGCAGCGCTTCGGAGGAGGCGGCTTTCTTT; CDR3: CSASEEAAFF
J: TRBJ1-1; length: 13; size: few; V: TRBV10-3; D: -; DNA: TGTGCCATCAGTGAGTCCAGGGACACTGAAGCTTTCTTT; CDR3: CAISESRDTEAFF
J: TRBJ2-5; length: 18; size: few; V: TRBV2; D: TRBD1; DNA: TGTGCCAGCAGTGATAGGAGGACAGGGGCCAGTAACGGGGAGACCCAGTACTTC; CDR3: CASSDRRTGASNGETQYF
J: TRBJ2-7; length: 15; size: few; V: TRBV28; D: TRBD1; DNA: TGTGCCACCAGTTTAATACCAGGGGGTTCCTACGAGCAGTACTTC; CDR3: CATSLIPGGSYEQYF
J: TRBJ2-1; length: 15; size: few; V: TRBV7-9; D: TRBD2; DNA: TGTGCCAGCAGCCCCGGGACTATTGCCTACAATGAGCAGTTCTTC; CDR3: CASSPGTIAYNEQFF
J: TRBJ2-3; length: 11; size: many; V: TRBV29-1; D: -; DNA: TGCAGCGTCTCCCCGAGGGATACGCAGTATTTT; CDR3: CSVSPRDTQYF
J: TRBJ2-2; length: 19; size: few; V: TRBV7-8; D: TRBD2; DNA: TGTGCCAGCAGCTTCCGAGGGACTAGCGGGAGGTCGGTCCCCGGGGAGCTGTTTTTT; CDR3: CASSFRGTSGRSVPGELFF
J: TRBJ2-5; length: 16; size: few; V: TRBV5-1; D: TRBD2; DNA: TGCGCCAGCAGCTTGGCTCCTGGGGCTAGCGGTGAGACCCAGTACTTC; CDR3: CASSLAPGASGETQYF
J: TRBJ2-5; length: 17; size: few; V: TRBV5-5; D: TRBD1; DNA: TGTGCCAGCAGCTTGGCGTCAGGGGGCTTTCTAGGAGAGACCCAGTACTTC; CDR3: CASSLASGGFLGETQYF
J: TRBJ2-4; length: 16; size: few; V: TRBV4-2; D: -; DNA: TGTGCCAGCAGCCAGACCTCAGGGGAGGGGGGAAACATTCAGTACTTC; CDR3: CASSQTSGEGGNIQYF
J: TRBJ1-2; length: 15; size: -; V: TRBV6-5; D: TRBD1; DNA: TGTGCCAGCAGTCGTCCGGGACAGGCGGCCAATGGCTACACCTTC; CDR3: CASSRPGQAANGYTF
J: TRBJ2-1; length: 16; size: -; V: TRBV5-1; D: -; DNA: TGCGCCAGCAGCTTGGCTCCGGGATCCTCCTACAATGAGCAGTTCTTC; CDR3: CASSLAPGSSYNEQFF
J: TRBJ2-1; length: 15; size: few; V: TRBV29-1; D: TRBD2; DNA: TGCAGCGTTGAAGGTTCTAGCGGAGCCTACAATGAGCAGTTCTTC; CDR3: CSVEGSSGAYNEQFF
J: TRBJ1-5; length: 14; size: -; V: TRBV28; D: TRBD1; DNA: TGTGCCAGCAGCCCAGGACAGGGCCCCTTCCCCCAGCATTTT; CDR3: CASSPGQGPFPQHF
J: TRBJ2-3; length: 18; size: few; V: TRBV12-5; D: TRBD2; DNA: TGTGCTAGTGGTTCCCCCCATGGGACTAGCGGGAGCACAGATACGCAGTATTTT; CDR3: CASGSPHGTSGSTDTQYF
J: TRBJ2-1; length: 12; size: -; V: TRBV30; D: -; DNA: TGTGCCTGGAGTGTTCAGTACAATGAGCAGTTCTTC; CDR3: CAWSVQYNEQFF
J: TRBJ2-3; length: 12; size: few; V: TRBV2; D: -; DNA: TGTGCCAGCCAGCCATTACCGGGTACGCAGTATTTT; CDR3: CASQPLPGTQYF
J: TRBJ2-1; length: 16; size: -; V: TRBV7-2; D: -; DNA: TGTGCCAGCAGCTTTGACATGACATCCTCCTACAATGAGCAGTTCTTC; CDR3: CASSFDMTSSYNEQFF
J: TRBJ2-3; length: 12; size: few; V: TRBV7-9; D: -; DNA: TGTGCCAGCAGCCCCTCCACAGATACGCAGTATTTT; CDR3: CASSPSTDTQYF
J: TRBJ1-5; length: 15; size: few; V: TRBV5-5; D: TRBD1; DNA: TGTGCCAGCAGCTTGGCTGGACAGGGGAGACAGCCCCAGCATTTT; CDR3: CASSLAGQGRQPQHF
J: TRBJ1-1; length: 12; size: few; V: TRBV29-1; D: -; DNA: TGCAGCGGATCTCAGGGGCCCACTGAAGCTTTCTTT; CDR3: CSGSQGPTEAFF
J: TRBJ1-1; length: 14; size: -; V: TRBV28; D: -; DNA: TGTGCCAGCAGTCCCCGGACATGGGAAGCTTCGGCTTTCTTT; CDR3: CASSPRTWEASAFF
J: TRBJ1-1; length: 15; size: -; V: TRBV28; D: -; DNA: TGTGCCAGCAGTTTCAGTACAGGTATGAACACTGAAGCTTTCTTT; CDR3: CASSFSTGMNTEAFF
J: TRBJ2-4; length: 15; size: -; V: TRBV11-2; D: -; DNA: TGTGCCAGCAGCTCCCGCGCGGGGCCCAGAGACATTCAGTACTTC; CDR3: CASSSRAGPRDIQYF
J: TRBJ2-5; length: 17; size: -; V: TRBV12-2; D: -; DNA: TGTGCAAGTCGCTTACACTCCGGGACAGGGGACCAGGGGACCCAGTACTTC; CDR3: CASRLHSGTGDQGTQYF
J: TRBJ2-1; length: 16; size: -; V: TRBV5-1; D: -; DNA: TGCGCCAGCAGCTTGGAAGGGCCAGGGCCCTACAATGAGCAGTTCTTC; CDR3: CASSLEGPGPYNEQFF
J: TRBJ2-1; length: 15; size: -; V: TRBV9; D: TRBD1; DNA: TGTGCCAGCAGCTTCTTGACAGGGAAAGGGCATGAGCAGTTCTTC; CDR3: CASSFLTGKGHEQFF
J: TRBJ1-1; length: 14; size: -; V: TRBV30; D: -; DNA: TGTGCCGGGGGGGCAGGCCCGATGAACACTGAAGCTTTCTTT; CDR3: CAGGAGPMNTEAFF
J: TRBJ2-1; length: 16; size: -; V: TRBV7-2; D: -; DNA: TGTGCCAGCAGCTTAGGAGGCACGGCGACCTACAATGAGCAGTTCTTC; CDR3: CASSLGGTATYNEQFF
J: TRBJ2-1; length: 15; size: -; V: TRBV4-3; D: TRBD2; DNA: TGCGCCAGCAGCCAAGTCGGGGGAGGGTACAATGAGCAGTTCTTC; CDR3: CASSQVGGGYNEQFF